This T cell receptor beta chain was identified during a study of blood T cell repertoires in COVID-19. Study-wide context: COVID-19 samples collected from the United States, Italy and Spain covered acute and convalescent phases.

Original methodology: Reference gene primer amplification yielded estimated nucleated cell counts. Clones were sequenced by immunoSEQ multiplex PCR, and TCRdb holds only the in-frame ones, with some missing. V, J and clone size are taken as reported in that table, and D and trimming were inferred from the DNA itself. The table records approximately 200,000 clones, roughly four fifths of them present only once. Categorization into cohorts depended on clinical history that participants reported. Recovered status in Cohort 3 required two negative PCRs, clearance, or symptom resolution. The receptor comes from a man aged 35 to 55 who had recovered from COVID-19. Sequenced input: PBMCs or T cells enriched from blood (not recorded which).

CDR3 bases: TGTGCCAGCAATATCCGGGTGGTGTCAGATACGCAGTATTTT. Translated, it gives CASNIRVVSDTQYF. This sequence joins TRBV2 and TRBJ2-3; no reliable D call. Trimming cost V 7 bases and J 4 bases, with 15 bases left between them. CDR1 SNHLY and CDR2 FYNNEI come from the germline V gene. The CDR3 is made up of 14 amino acids.